These T cell receptor beta chains were read from a single sample in a study of vaccination effects on CD4 cells after COVID-19. What these receptors recognize is not known. Sequenced by immunoSEQ multiplex PCR; TCRdb stores in-frame clones only, minus some. The table lists about 40,000 clones, about 62% of them singletons. Sequencing used CD4+ T cells from PBMCs cultured without peptide, obtained after COVID-19 vaccination. The receptor source for this set is a human donor who received a COVID-19 vaccine. Each CDR3 is given with its conserved first and last residue. Each record gives: V gene, clone size, D gene, J gene, CDR3 DNA, CDR3 protein. A D gene is named only where the DNA matches it firmly. Only part of the rows carry a size: once, few, many, or a class if the clone is expanded.

TRBV3-1/TRBV3-2,NA,TRBD2,TRBJ2-3,TGTGCCAGCAGCCAAGTTTGGTCCGCGGGGGGAATTCCAGATACGCAGTATTTT,CASSQVWSAGGIPDTQYF
TRBV5-4,NA,TRBD1,TRBJ1-2,TGTGCCAGCAGCCCGGATTATAGACAGGGGGAAACTGGCTACACCTTC,CASSPDYRQGETGYTF
TRBV6-5,NA,NA,TRBJ2-2,TGTGCCAGCAGTTCGACAGCGAACACCGGGGAGCTGTTTTTT,CASSSTANTGELFF
TRBV30,few,NA,TRBJ1-6,TGTGCCTGGAGTGTAGGGGCAAGAAATTCACCCCTCCACTTT,CAWSVGARNSPLHF
TRBV5-1,NA,TRBD2,TRBJ2-1,TGCGCCAGCAGCTCCGGGGGGGTGTACAATGAGCAGTTCTTC,CASSSGGVYNEQFF
TRBV19,NA,TRBD1,TRBJ2-7,TGTGCCAGTATCAGGTCAGGGGGCGACGAGCAGTACTTC,CASIRSGGDEQYF
TRBV3-1/TRBV3-2,NA,TRBD2,TRBJ2-1,TGTGCCAGCAGCCTGCAGCGGGGGGAAAACAATGAGCAGTTCTTC,CASSLQRGENNEQFF
TRBV2,NA,NA,TRBJ1-4,TGTGCCAGCAGCGACACCACTGAAAAACTGTTTTTT,CASSDTTEKLFF
TRBV5-4,NA,NA,TRBJ1-2,TGTGCCAGCAGCACCCAATGGGAAGGCGGCTACACCTTC,CASSTQWEGGYTF
TRBV5-6,NA,NA,TRBJ2-7,TGTGCCAGCAGCTCCTCATACGAGCAGTACTTC,CASSSSYEQYF
TRBV5-5,NA,TRBD1,TRBJ1-4,TGTGCCAGCAGCTGGAGGACAGGATGGTCGGTTGCAACTAATGAAAAACTGTTTTTT,CASSWRTGWSVATNEKLFF
TRBV3-1/TRBV3-2,NA,NA,TRBJ1-2,TGTGCCAGCAGCCAAGATAGGACTAACTATGGCTACACCTTC,CASSQDRTNYGYTF
TRBV3-1/TRBV3-2,NA,TRBD1,TRBJ2-7,TGTGCCAGCAGCCACGGGACAGGGTTCTACGAGCAGTACTTC,CASSHGTGFYEQYF
TRBV21-1,NA,NA,TRBJ2-7,TGTGCCAGCAGCAAAGAGGAAGACCGTGCCTACGAGCAGTACTTC,CASSKEEDRAYEQYF
TRBV24-1,NA,TRBD1,TRBJ1-5,TGTGCCACCAGTGATAACCCGGGTACAGGGGGTCCATTTTATAGCAATCAGCCCCAGCATTTT,CATSDNPGTGGPFYSNQPQHF
TRBV14,NA,NA,TRBJ2-7,TGTGCCAGCAGCCACCCCTACGAGCAGTACTTC,CASSHPYEQYF
TRBV5-4,NA,NA,TRBJ1-4,TGTGCCAGCAGCTTACCGGGGGCGGAGAATGAAAAACTGTTTTTT,CASSLPGAENEKLFF
TRBV6-5,NA,NA,TRBJ1-2,TGTGCCAGCAAAAAGGGAAACGGTGGCTACACCTTC,CASKKGNGGYTF
TRBV3-1/TRBV3-2,NA,TRBD1,TRBJ1-1,TGTGCCAGCAGCTGGACAGGGCAAACTGAAGCTTTCTTT,CASSWTGQTEAFF
TRBV6-5,NA,NA,TRBJ2-4,TGTGCCAGCAGGCCGGCGGGGAAAAACATTCAGTACTTC,CASRPAGKNIQYF